One and the same sample provided the 25 T cell receptor beta chains below, sequenced in a study of CD8 T cells in ankylosing spondylitis (dated by TCRdb to 2017 to 2019). The library was produced with 5' RACE. Sequencing was carried out with an Illumina HiSeq 2500. TCRdb reprocessing: public reads trimmed at Q25 with fastp, clones called with MiXCR, in-frame beta chains kept. All rows with the same CDR3 protein become a single entry with the most common DNA and genes. The sample data list roughly 7,500 distinct CDR3 sequences, and roughly 8% of these were observed just once. The ten largest clones add up to 23% of the sample. Material for sequencing was blood, either unsorted or a sorted T cell fraction (not recorded which). These receptors were obtained from a male donor with ankylosing spondylitis or in good health (not recorded which).

J is TRBJ2-1 and V is TRBV9, with a tentative D call TRBD2 (6 bases). The CDR3 loop spans 12 amino acids. Trimming left V 5 bases short and J 12 bases short, with 15 bases between. CDR1 is SGDLS, CDR2 YYNGEE, per germline. The CDR3 DNA follows: TGTGCCAGCAGTGGGTGGGGGGAAGGGCAGTTCTTC. This sequence encodes CASSGWGEGQFF. Together with reference TRBV9 and TRBJ2-1, the CDR3 gives the full variable domain: DSGVTQTPKHLITATGQRVTLRCSPRSGDLSVYWYQQSLDQGLQFLIQYYNGEERAKGNILERFSAQQFPDLHSELNLSSLELGDSALYFCASSGWGEGQFFGPGTRLTVL.

This clonotype was counted ten times or more. CDR3 residues: CASSDSLTSGIGDEQFF. CDR3 coding DNA: TGTGCCAGCAGCGACTCCTTGACTAGCGGAATAGGGGATGAGCAGTTCTTC. The V gene is TRBV9, the J gene TRBJ2-1, with 9 positions matching TRBD2. This CDR3 region has 17 residues. Germline V gene data show CDR1 as SGDLS and CDR2 as YYNGEE. After removal of 3 bases from V and 8 bases from J, the junction contained 15 bases not matched to a gene.

This clonotype was seen at least ten times. The rearrangement joins TRBV9 to TRBJ2-1, with D perhaps TRBD1 or TRBD2 (5 bases each). This CDR3 has 17 amino acids. The germline V gene has CDR1 SGDLS and CDR2 YYNGEE. V lost 0 bases and J lost 10, with 23 bases in between. CDR3: CASSVDRSGLEPPEQFF. CDR3 bases: TGTGCCAGCAGCGTAGACCGATCGGGGCTTGAACCCCCCGAGCAGTTCTTC.

This clonotype was observed a few times. The V and J genes are TRBV9 and TRBJ1-2; the D is unclear. This CDR3 contains 14 residues. Trimming stripped 4 bases from V and 4 bases from J, with 14 bases between. Germline V gene sequence: CDR1 SGDLS, CDR2 YYNGEE. CDR3 sequence reads: CASSSSGPTYGYTF. In DNA form, the CDR3 reads TGTGCCAGCAGCAGCTCCGGGCCTACCTATGGCTACACCTTC.

This clonotype is large (0.1 to 1%) by share. The gene calls are TRBV9 and TRBJ1-1; D perhaps matches TRBD1 (5 bases). This CDR3 spans 13 amino acids. V lost 1 base and J lost 8, with 12 bases in between. Germline CDR1 and CDR2: SGDLS and YYNGEE. CDR3 coding DNA: TGTGCCAGCAGCGTAACCGGGGACCTAGAAGCTTTCTTT. It specifies CASSVTGDLEAFF.

This clonotype qualifies as medium-sized. This sequence joins TRBV9 and TRBJ2-2, with 9 bases that match TRBD1. This CDR3 has 16 residues. The junction had 9 bases not matched to a gene; V was cut back by 1 base and J by 8 bases. Germline lookup yields CDR1 SGDLS and CDR2 YYNGEE. The DNA for the CDR3 is TGTGCCAGCAGCGTATATGGACAGGGGCTGGAAGGGGAGCTGTTTTTT. This encodes CASSVYGQGLEGELFF. The variable domain in full, completed from reference TRBV9 and TRBJ2-2, reads DSGVTQTPKHLITATGQRVTLRCSPRSGDLSVYWYQQSLDQGLQFLIQYYNGEERAKGNILERFSAQQFPDLHSELNLSSLELGDSALYFCASSVYGQGLEGELFFGEGSRLTVL.

The V call is TRBV9, the J call TRBJ1-2, with 8 bases lining up with TRBD1. Germline trimming cut 0 bases from V and 6 bases from J; bases unmatched to any gene: 1. CDR1 and CDR2 (germline): SGDLS, YYNGEE. There are 13 residues in the CDR3. CDR3 nucleotides: TGTGCCAGCAGCGTAGGACAGGGGAATGGCTACACCTTC. It translates to CASSVGQGNGYTF.

CDR3 nucleotide sequence: TGTGCCAGCAGCGTAGAGGGACTAGCGTCCAATGAGCAGTTCTTC. Translated, it gives CASSVEGLASNEQFF. The J gene is TRBJ2-1, the V gene TRBV9; 10 bases are a match to TRBD2. Trimming took 0 bases from V and 6 from J; bases not matched to a gene: 3. Germline CDR1 reads SGDLS; CDR2 reads YYNGEE. The CDR3 consists of 15 residues.

This clonotype is classed as medium-sized. V gene TRBV5-1 combines with J gene TRBJ2-3; D remains unclear. Germline CDR1 is SGHRS and CDR2 is YFSETQ. Between the trimmed V and J ends, which lost 4 bases and 0 bases, there was a span of 9 bases. The CDR3 spans 14 residues. The CDR3 is CASSPSASTDTQYF. In DNA form, the CDR3 reads TGCGCCAGCAGCCCGAGCGCGAGCACAGATACGCAGTATTTT.

This clonotype ranks as medium-sized (0.01 to 0.1%). The chain recombines TRBV9 with TRBJ1-5; TRBD1 is a possible D gene (5 bases). Trimming took off 0 bases at V and 3 bases at J, with 10 bases between the two ends. Germline loops: CDR1 SGDLS, CDR2 YYNGEE. The CDR3 totals 15 residues. CDR3 protein: CASSVGSGTNQPQHF. The CDR3, as DNA: TGTGCCAGCAGCGTAGGGTCAGGGACCAATCAGCCCCAGCATTTT.

This clonotype appeared many times. The CDR3, as DNA: TGTGCCAGCAGCGTAGAAGATACGCAGTATTTT. Protein sequence: CASSVEDTQYF. The chain links TRBV9 to TRBJ2-3; D gene ambiguous. The germline V gene encodes CDR1 SGDLS and CDR2 YYNGEE. The CDR3 has 11 residues. V lost 0 bases to trimming and J lost 5 bases, with 1 base between them. Looking up the rest from reference TRBV9 and TRBJ2-3 gives the full variable domain: DSGVTQTPKHLITATGQRVTLRCSPRSGDLSVYWYQQSLDQGLQFLIQYYNGEERAKGNILERFSAQQFPDLHSELNLSSLELGDSALYFCASSVEDTQYFGPGTRLTVL.

This clonotype was picked up many times. This sequence joins TRBV9 and TRBJ2-1, with D possibly called TRBD1 or TRBD2 (6 bases each). Trimming took 0 bases from V and 5 from J, leaving 9 bases between them. From germline, CDR1 is SGDLS and CDR2 YYNGEE. The CDR3 runs to 14 residues. For the CDR3, the DNA is TGTGCCAGCAGCGTAGGTGGGGGGCACAATGAGCAGTTCTTC. Its translation is CASSVGGGHNEQFF.

This clonotype is labeled medium-sized. The chain recombines TRBV9 with TRBJ2-3, with D unresolved. The germline V and J ends were trimmed by 6 bases and 0 bases, with 20 bases remaining between them. This CDR3 region has 17 residues. CDR1 is SGDLS, CDR2 YYNGEE, per germline. CDR3 sequence (DNA): TGTGCCAGCACGGTTGGGGAAACGGCGGATAGCACAGATACGCAGTATTTT. As protein: CASTVGETADSTDTQYF. Using reference TRBV9 and TRBJ2-3 for the parts outside the CDR3, the full variable domain is DSGVTQTPKHLITATGQRVTLRCSPRSGDLSVYWYQQSLDQGLQFLIQYYNGEERAKGNILERFSAQQFPDLHSELNLSSLELGDSALYFCASTVGETADSTDTQYFGPGTRLTVL.

The chain is built from TRBV9 and TRBJ1-1, with D perhaps TRBD1 (6 bases). Germline V gives CDR1 SGDLS, CDR2 YYNGEE. This CDR3 spans 13 amino acids. V was clipped by 0 bases and J by 6 bases, with 9 bases between them. The CDR3, as DNA: TGTGCCAGCAGCGTAGCGGGGGGCTCTGAAGCTTTCTTT. As protein: CASSVAGGSEAFF.

This chain uses TRBV9 with TRBJ2-2; D possibly uses TRBD1 or TRBD2 (6 bases each). V was cut by 0 bases and J by 7 bases, with 13 bases left in between. The CDR3 consists of 15 residues. The germline V gene encodes CDR1 SGDLS and CDR2 YYNGEE. The DNA of the CDR3 is TGTGCCAGCAGCGTAGCAACGGGGGCGAACGGGGAGCTGTTTTTT. Translated, it gives CASSVATGANGELFF.

This clonotype rates as medium-sized (0.01 to 0.1%). The rearrangement links TRBV9 to TRBJ2-3; weak D call: TRBD1 (5 bases). This CDR3 is built from 15 residues. Trimming took 2 bases from V and 2 from J, leaving 12 bases between them. In germline, CDR1 is SGDLS, CDR2 YYNGEE. CDR3 residues: CASSVGGADTDTQYF. CDR3 bases: TGTGCCAGCAGCGTCGGTGGGGCCGACACAGATACGCAGTATTTT. Combining the CDR3 with reference TRBV9 and TRBJ2-3 gives the whole variable domain DSGVTQTPKHLITATGQRVTLRCSPRSGDLSVYWYQQSLDQGLQFLIQYYNGEERAKGNILERFSAQQFPDLHSELNLSSLELGDSALYFCASSVGGADTDTQYFGPGTRLTVL.

This clonotype has a count of ten or more. This chain uses TRBV9 with TRBJ2-1; no reliable D call. Trimming removed 1 base from V and 5 bases from J, with 13 bases in between. Per the germline V gene, CDR1 is SGDLS and CDR2 is YYNGEE. The CDR3 sequence is 15 residues long. CDR3 in amino acids: CASSVFRGANNEQFF. DNA of the CDR3: TGTGCCAGCAGCGTATTTAGAGGTGCAAACAATGAGCAGTTCTTC.

This chain connects TRBV9 to TRBJ2-2, with TRBD2 as a possible D gene (6 bases). CDR3 length equals 15 residues. V gave up 4 bases and J gave up 4 bases, with 14 bases separating them. The germline V gene has CDR1 SGDLS and CDR2 YYNGEE. The CDR3 coding sequence is TGTGCCAGCAGCCCAGAGGGACTGATCACCGGGGAGCTGTTTTTT. It encodes CASSPEGLITGELFF.

This clonotype is medium-sized. The V and J genes are TRBV9 and TRBJ2-2, with 8 bases fitting TRBD2. The CDR3 has 15 residues. The junction had 5 bases not matched to a gene; V was cut back by 3 bases and J by 4 bases. Per the germline V gene, CDR1 is SGDLS and CDR2 is YYNGEE. Here the CDR3 reads CASSAWTSPTGELFF. The CDR3 DNA reads TGTGCCAGCAGCGCATGGACTAGCCCCACCGGGGAGCTGTTTTTT.

This clonotype showed up many times. The chain is built from TRBV9 and TRBJ2-1, with D possibly matching TRBD1 (5 bases). From germline, CDR1 is SGDLS and CDR2 YYNGEE. The CDR3 loop spans 13 amino acids. With 4 bases removed from V and 5 bases from J, the gap between germline ends came to 10 bases. CDR3 DNA sequence: TGTGCCAGCAGCAACAGGATGGACAATGAGCAGTTCTTC. This codes for CASSNRMDNEQFF.

Sample share makes this clonotype medium-sized. The chain has TRBV9 and TRBJ1-2; 8 bases align to TRBD1. The junction had 11 bases not matched to a gene; V was cut back by 3 bases and J by 1 base. The CDR3 totals 17 residues. CDR1 and CDR2 from the germline V gene are SGDLS and YYNGEE. CDR3 in DNA: TGTGCCAGCAGCGCTATGCTTCGACAGGGGATTAACTATGGCTACACCTTC. This encodes CASSAMLRQGINYGYTF.

The sample holds many counts of this clonotype. The V gene is TRBV21-1, the J gene TRBJ2-5; the table's D gene call, TRBD2, was not cross checked with the DNA. TRBV21-1 is a recognized pseudogene. This CDR3 is 15 amino acids long. CDR3 sequence reads: CASSKGLAGRETQYF. The CDR3 nucleotides read TGTGCCAGCAGCAAAGGACTAGCGGGGAGGGAGACCCAGTACTTC.

The sample holds many counts of this clonotype. The chain combines TRBV9 with TRBJ2-1; the D is unclear. V was pared by 0 bases and J by 1 base, with 8 bases between. CDR1 and CDR2 from the germline V gene are SGDLS and YYNGEE. This CDR3 has 15 residues. This CDR3 is CASSVVGLSYNEQFF. The CDR3 coding sequence is TGTGCCAGCAGCGTAGTCGGGCTTTCCTACAATGAGCAGTTCTTC. Variable domain in full (rest from reference TRBV9 and TRBJ2-1): DSGVTQTPKHLITATGQRVTLRCSPRSGDLSVYWYQQSLDQGLQFLIQYYNGEERAKGNILERFSAQQFPDLHSELNLSSLELGDSALYFCASSVVGLSYNEQFFGPGTRLTVL.

This clonotype was counted many times. CDR3 nucleotide sequence: TGTGCCAGCCGGGGGGGGACGGACAATGAGCAGTTCTTC. It yields the protein CASRGGTDNEQFF. The V gene is TRBV9, the J gene TRBJ2-1; 8 bases map to TRBD2. The germline CDR1 and CDR2 sequences are SGDLS and YYNGEE. Trimming took 7 bases from V and 5 from J; bases not matched to a gene: 5. The CDR3 extends over 13 amino acids.

By proportion, this clonotype is medium-sized. CDR3 DNA: TGTGCCAGCAGCGACGGATCCGGGACAGTTAATGAAAAACTGTTTTTT. Amino acid sequence: CASSDGSGTVNEKLFF. V gene TRBV9 combines with J gene TRBJ1-4, with TRBD1 matching 7 bases. The V segment lost 3 bases and the J segment 4 bases; nucleotides outside the gene matches: 9. The CDR3 contains 16 residues. The germline V gene has CDR1 SGDLS and CDR2 YYNGEE. The whole variable domain, remainder taken from reference TRBV9 and TRBJ1-4, is DSGVTQTPKHLITATGQRVTLRCSPRSGDLSVYWYQQSLDQGLQFLIQYYNGEERAKGNILERFSAQQFPDLHSELNLSSLELGDSALYFCASSDGSGTVNEKLFFGSGTQLSVL.